This TCR beta chain was identified in a study of blood T cell repertoires in COVID-19. The authors' processing: Scientists estimated how many nucleated cells there were by amplifying reference gene primers. Sequencing used immunoSEQ multiplex PCR; TCRdb keeps in-frame clones, though not all of them. V, J and clone size are those of that table, while D and trimming were read from the DNA. The data hold 250,000 to 350,000 clones, with roughly nine tenths observed a single time. In germline, CDR1 is LNHDA, CDR2 SQIVND (reference sequence). There are 14 residues in the CDR3. Unmatched junction bases numbered 4, after V lost 5 bases and J lost 1 base.

This receptor was obtained from a man younger than 35 who had recovered from COVID-19. The sequenced material came from peripheral blood. The V gene is TRBV19, the J gene TRBJ1-1, with TRBD1 identical over 7 bases. The CDR3 DNA follows: TGTGCCAGTAGTTCTAGGACAGGGAACACTGAAGCTTTCTTT. This gives the protein CASSSRTGNTEAFF.